These 23 T cell receptor beta chains came from one sample sequenced in a study of T cell repertoires in cytomegalovirus infection. TCRdb reanalysed the reads using MiXCR and keeps one entry per CDR3 protein. Among fewer than 250,000 distinct CDR3 sequences listed, roughly 12% were seen once. Sequences were obtained from PBMCs. These receptors were taken from a human donor in good health (CMV status not recorded). Some clones in this sample may be carry-over from other donors' samples.

This clonotype was detected many times. The CDR3 nucleotides are TGTGCCAGTCCCTCCGGGACAGGGTTAATCCACAATGAGCAGTTCTTC. Translation: CASPSGTGLIHNEQFF. The chain carries TRBV7-2 and TRBJ2-1, with 9 nucleotides matching TRBD1. Trimming took 9 bases from V and 5 from J; bases not matched to a gene: 14. Germline-derived CDR1 and CDR2 are SGHTA and FQGNSA. The CDR3 consists of 16 residues.

This clonotype was seen many times. The chain uses TRBV6-2 or TRBV6-3 and TRBJ2-1; TRBD2 matches 8 bases. Per germline, CDR1 MNHEY and CDR2 SVGEGT. The V and J ends lost 6 bases and 7 bases, in that order; junction bases with no gene match: 2. The CDR3 is 12 amino acids. CDR3 sequence reads: CASRGLGNEQFF. The CDR3 nucleotides read TGTGCCAGCAGGGGACTAGGAAATGAGCAGTTCTTC.

This chain uses TRBV5-5 with TRBJ2-5, with 7 bases aligning to TRBD2. Looked up from germline, CDR1 is SGHKS and CDR2 is YYEKEE (reference sequence). Trimming took 7 bases from V and 5 from J; bases not matched to a gene: 11. The CDR3 covers 14 residues. The CDR3 reads CASVMEGRGETQYF. DNA of the CDR3: TGTGCCAGCGTCATGGAGGGGCGGGGGGAGACCCAGTACTTC.

This clonotype has a count of ten or more. The rearrangement uses TRBV11-3 and TRBJ2-2, with 9 bases identical to TRBD2. Germline CDR1 is SGHNT and CDR2 is YENEEA. The length of the CDR3 is 16 residues. V lost 5 bases to trimming and J lost 6 bases; unmatched junction nucleotides: 10. The CDR3 reads CASSPNAGGPSGELFF. CDR3 DNA: TGTGCCAGCAGCCCGAACGCGGGAGGGCCGTCCGGGGAGCTGTTTTTT. The variable domain in full, completed from reference TRBV11-3 and TRBJ2-2, reads EAGVVQSPRYKIIEKKQPVAFWCNPISGHNTLYWYLQNLGQGPELLIRYENEEAVDDSQLPKDRFSAERLKGVDSTLKIQPAELGDSAVYLCASSPNAGGPSGELFFGEGSRLTVL.

This clonotype was recorded at least ten times. The J gene is TRBJ1-1, the V gene TRBV7-2, with 8 bases matching TRBD1. This CDR3 region has 16 residues. Trimming removed 2 bases from V and 0 bases from J; junction bases left unmatched: 5. CDR1 is SGHTA, CDR2 FQGNSA, per germline. CDR3 in amino acids: CASSLSGTGLNTEAFF. CDR3 in DNA: TGTGCCAGCAGCTTATCCGGGACAGGACTGAACACTGAAGCTTTCTTT.

The rearrangement joins TRBV19 to TRBJ2-7; a possible D gene is TRBD2 (6 bases). In germline, CDR1 is LNHDA, CDR2 SQIVND (reference sequence). This CDR3 has 13 residues. The V end lost 7 bases, the J end lost 5 bases, and 15 bases lay between the germline ends. The CDR3 DNA sequence: TGTGCCAGTACTCCACGGGCGGGAAACGAGCAGTACTTC. This codes for CASTPRAGNEQYF.

The chain employs TRBV7-9 and TRBJ1-1, with no clear D. The CDR3 loop spans 15 amino acids. The V end lost 1 base, the J end lost 6 bases, and 15 bases lay between the germline ends. The germline gives CDR1 SEHNR, CDR2 FQNEAQ (reference sequence). CDR3 amino acids: CASSLGGSPGAEAFF. CDR3 coding DNA: TGTGCCAGCAGCTTAGGTGGGTCGCCCGGGGCTGAAGCTTTCTTT.

This clonotype was detected a few times. The CDR3 DNA follows: TGTGCCAGCAGGGGCAGCACAGGGGCTGGGGCCAACGTCCTGACTTTC. Amino acid sequence: CASRGSTGAGANVLTF. The rearrangement links TRBV6-5 to TRBJ2-6; TRBD1 agrees at 7 bases. With V trimmed by 6 bases and J by 2 bases, 7 bases remained unmatched. The CDR3 spans 16 residues. The germline V gene has CDR1 MNHEY and CDR2 SVGAGI.

This sequence joins TRBV7-2 and TRBJ2-1; 8 bases are shared with TRBD2. This CDR3 is built from 15 residues. V was clipped by 5 bases and J by 4 bases; unmatched bases: 7. CDR1 is SGHTA and CDR2 is FQGNSA in the germline V gene. The chain's CDR3 is CASSPTSGDYNEQFF. Here the CDR3 DNA reads TGTGCCAGCAGCCCTACTAGCGGAGATTACAATGAGCAGTTCTTC.

This clonotype has a count of ten or more. The DNA for the CDR3 is TGTGCCAGCAGCTTAGCCCCGGGGAACACTGAAGCTTTCTTT. Its translation is CASSLAPGNTEAFF. The chain couples TRBV7-2 to TRBJ1-1; D is ambiguous. CDR3 size: 14 residues. Germline assignment: CDR1 SGHTA and CDR2 FQGNSA. V gave up 0 bases and J gave up 1 base, with 6 bases separating them.

This clonotype was seen a handful of times. The J gene is TRBJ2-1, the V gene TRBV5-1; D is uncertain. V was clipped by 1 base and J by 4 bases, with 6 bases between them. Germline V gene data show CDR1 as SGHRS and CDR2 as YFSETQ. The CDR3 sequence is 13 residues long. CDR3 protein: CASSLQQYNEQFF. The CDR3 DNA reads as TGCGCCAGCAGCTTGCAGCAGTACAATGAGCAGTTCTTC.

V usage is TRBV29-1 and J usage is TRBJ1-2; possibly TRBD1 for D (6 bases). V lost 1 base and J 2 bases, leaving 8 bases between the germline ends. The germline CDR1 and CDR2 sequences are SQVTM and ANQGSEA. This CDR3 region has 13 residues. This CDR3 is CSVEVQGNYGYTF. DNA for the CDR3: TGCAGCGTTGAAGTACAGGGCAACTATGGCTACACCTTC.

Remarks on this clonotype: A much larger clone differs by one base, so this may be a read error. The rearrangement joins TRBV12-3 or TRBV12-4 to TRBJ2-6; D gene uncertain. Trimming shortened V by 8 bases and J by 8 bases, and 7 bases separated the two germline ends. The CDR3 has 11 amino acids. The CDR3, as DNA: TGTGCCAGCGCTCCTTCCAACGTCCTGACTTTC. Translation gives CASAPSNVLTF.

At least ten counts were recorded for this clonotype. The CDR3 reads CASSLQGSYNSPLHF. DNA of the CDR3: TGTGCCAGCAGCTTACAGGGATCCTATAATTCACCCCTCCACTTT. The genes are TRBV7-2 and TRBJ1-6, with D perhaps TRBD1 (5 bases). Germline values: CDR1 SGHTA, CDR2 FQGNSA. The CDR3 length is 15 residues. V was cut by 2 bases and J by 1 base, with 6 bases left in between. The entire variable domain, with the rest obtained from reference TRBV7-2 and TRBJ1-6, is as follows: GAGVSQSPSNKVTEKGKDVELRCDPISGHTALYWYRQSLGQGLEFLIYFQGNSAPDKSGLPSDRFSAERTGGSVSTLTIQRTQQEDSAVYLCASSLQGSYNSPLHFGNGTRLTVT.

Ten or more counts support this clonotype. The chain couples TRBV7-2 to TRBJ2-7, with TRBD2 as a possible D gene (6 bases). The V gene's germline CDR1 is SGHTA and CDR2 FQGNSA. The CDR3 spans 14 residues. The V end lost 1 base, the J end lost 3 bases, and 10 bases lay between the germline ends. The CDR3 is CASSLEGLGYEQYF. The CDR3 nucleotides read TGTGCCAGCAGCTTAGAGGGACTGGGCTACGAGCAGTACTTC.

In its sample, this clonotype was seen a few times. The V call is TRBV2, the J call TRBJ2-1; maybe TRBD1 (6 bases). Germline V gene sequence: CDR1 SNHLY, CDR2 FYNNEI. Trimming stripped 6 bases from V and 3 bases from J, with 15 bases between. The CDR3 totals 15 residues. CDR3 amino acids: CASSGTLLVYNEQFF. The CDR3 nucleotides are TGTGCCAGCAGCGGGACACTACTGGTCTACAATGAGCAGTTCTTC.

This clonotype was found many times. The chain recombines TRBV28 with TRBJ1-5; D gene uncertain. V lost 6 bases to trimming and J lost 1 base, with 19 bases between them. The CDR3 runs 17 residues. CDR1 is MDHEN, CDR2 SYDVKM, per germline. The CDR3 sequence: CASRQEWGASSNQPQHF. CDR3 DNA: TGTGCCAGCAGACAAGAGTGGGGAGCTTCGAGCAATCAGCCCCAGCATTTT.

The genes are TRBV9 and TRBJ1-2; unclear D gene. The CDR3 sequence is 15 residues long. Germline V CDR1 and CDR2: SGDLS, YYNGEE. The ends were cut back, 1 base at V and 0 bases at J, with 10 bases in the middle. CDR3 nucleotide sequence: TGTGCCAGCAGCGTATCGGGAGTTACTAACTATGGCTACACCTTC. Protein sequence: CASSVSGVTNYGYTF.

This clonotype was seen at least ten times. The V and J genes are TRBV5-1 and TRBJ1-1, with D unclear. The CDR3 extends over 14 amino acids. Germline V gives CDR1 SGHRS, CDR2 YFSETQ. Between the trimmed V and J ends, which lost 0 bases and 2 bases, there was a span of 8 bases. The chain's CDR3 is CASSLEAQNTEAFF. In DNA form, the CDR3 reads TGCGCCAGCAGCTTGGAGGCGCAAAACACTGAAGCTTTCTTT. The complete variable domain, with remaining parts taken from reference TRBV5-1 and TRBJ1-1, reads KAGVTQTPRYLIKTRGQQVTLSCSPISGHRSVSWYQQTPGQGLQFLFEYFSETQRNKGNFPGRFSGRQFSNSRSEMNVSTLELGDSALYLCASSLEAQNTEAFFGQGTRLTVV.

This chain connects TRBV13 to TRBJ2-5, with TRBD1 matching over 8 bases. The J segment lost 2 bases and the V segment lost 5 bases, leaving 4 bases of the junction unmatched. The CDR3 loop spans 14 amino acids. Germline assignment: CDR1 PRHDT and CDR2 FYEKMQ (reference sequence). As DNA, the CDR3 is TGTGCCAGCAGCACCAGGACAGGGCAAGAGACCCAGTACTTC. Translating it yields CASSTRTGQETQYF.

The sample holds many counts of this clonotype. The chain combines TRBV7-8 with TRBJ1-4; D not resolved. The V gene lost 6 bases and the J gene lost 8 bases, with 7 bases spanning the gap. This CDR3 spans 11 amino acids. Germline assignment: CDR1 SGHVS and CDR2 FQNEAQ. The CDR3 DNA sequence: TGTGCCAGCAGTCGTAGCGAAAAACTGTTTTTT. Translated: CASSRSEKLFF.

This clonotype was observed many times. V usage is TRBV5-4 and J usage is TRBJ1-2; 11 nucleotides agree with TRBD1. Germline values: CDR1 SGHNT, CDR2 YYREEE (reference sequence). The trim removed 0 bases at V and 7 bases at J, leaving 5 bases unmatched. The CDR3 sequence is 15 residues long. The CDR3 is CASSLVGQGAAGYTF. CDR3 DNA: TGTGCCAGCAGCTTGGTTGGACAGGGGGCGGCTGGCTACACCTTC.

V is TRBV4-3 and J is TRBJ2-7; 11 bases match TRBD2. Germline trimming cut 5 bases from V and 4 bases from J; bases unmatched to any gene: 7. Germline V gene lookup returns CDR1 LGHNA and CDR2 YSLEER. CDR3 length: 15 amino acids. The CDR3 region is CASSTLAGASYEQYF. The CDR3 DNA reads as TGCGCCAGCAGCACACTAGCGGGAGCCTCTTACGAGCAGTACTTC.